The 27 T cell receptor beta chains reported below all come from one sample, sequenced in a study of T cells in Graves' hyperthyroidism and ophthalmopathy (dated by TCRdb to about 2019). The method was multiplex PCR. Reads for this sample came from an Illumina HiSeq 2000. The TCR beta CDR3 regions were amplified from the RNA transcripts. A first-round RT-PCR of the TCR CDR3 used the HTBI primer set with the Qiagen OneStep RT-PCR kit. TCRdb reprocessed the public reads (quality trimming at Q25 with fastp, clone calling with MiXCR) and kept in-frame beta chains. Each CDR3 protein appears once, grouped with its most common genes and DNA. For this sample there are over 200,000 distinct CDR3 sequences; 15% to 20% appear just once. The ten biggest clones cover about 45% of the sample. Source material: blood. These receptors originate from a man between 40 and 49 years old with Graves' hyperthyroidism.

The chain joins TRBV5-6 to TRBJ2-7, with D possibly being TRBD1 (6 bases). This CDR3 is 15 amino acids long. Per the germline V gene, CDR1 is SGHDT and CDR2 is YYEEEE. V was pared by 0 bases and J by 5 bases, with 15 bases between. The DNA for the CDR3 is TGTGCCAGCAGCTTGGCCCAGGGGTCGAGCGACGAGCAGTACTTC. It is translated as CASSLAQGSSDEQYF.

This clonotype turned up a few times. The J gene is TRBJ2-5, the V gene TRBV6-1, with 8 bases that match TRBD2. This CDR3 contains 13 residues. The J segment lost 4 bases and the V segment lost 3 bases, leaving 1 base of the junction unmatched. The germline gives CDR1 MNHNS, CDR2 SASEGT. CDR3 sequence reads: CASSEAGGETQYF. The CDR3 bases are TGTGCCAGCAGTGAGGCGGGGGGAGAGACCCAGTACTTC.

The V gene is TRBV30, the J gene TRBJ1-1; D unresolved. Germline lookup yields CDR1 GTSNPN and CDR2 SVGIG (reference sequence). Trimming left V 7 bases short and J 5 bases short, with 11 bases between. This CDR3 region has 11 residues. For the CDR3, the DNA is TGTGCCTACGGTACGGGGACTGAAGCTTTCTTT. It yields the protein CAYGTGTEAFF.

The chain combines TRBV6-1 with TRBJ2-3; unclear D gene. CDR3 size: 15 residues. Germline V gene data show CDR1 as MNHNS and CDR2 as SASEGT. V lost 3 bases to trimming and J lost 1 base, with 11 bases between them. The CDR3 sequence is CASSESNVRTDTQYF. The CDR3 nucleotides read TGTGCCAGCAGTGAGTCGAACGTGCGCACAGATACGCAGTATTTT.

The J gene is TRBJ2-3, the V gene TRBV6-5; the match to TRBD2 covers 7 bases. This CDR3 region has 14 residues. V trimming: 2 bases; J trimming: 2 bases; junction bases outside the gene matches: 1. Germline-derived CDR1 and CDR2 are MNHEY and SVGAGI. CDR3 region: CASSYAGDTDTQYF. As DNA, the CDR3 is TGTGCCAGCAGTTACGCGGGGGACACAGATACGCAGTATTTT.

J is TRBJ2-3 and V is TRBV4-3, with D uncertain. Germline lookup yields CDR1 LGHNA and CDR2 YSLEER. V was pared by 1 base and J by 5 bases, with 4 bases between. This CDR3 has 12 amino acids. The CDR3 DNA follows: TGCGCCAGCAGCCAAGCGGGAGATACGCAGTATTTT. Protein sequence: CASSQAGDTQYF.

CDR3 nucleotides: TGCAGCGTTGAAGTACAGGGAGGGCCCTACGAGCAGTACTTC. Its translation: CSVEVQGGPYEQYF. The rearrangement links TRBV29-1 to TRBJ2-7, with a possible D match to TRBD2 (7 bases). Germline-derived CDR1 and CDR2 are SQVTM and ANQGSEA. This CDR3 has 14 residues. Between the trimmed V and J ends, which lost 1 base and 2 bases, there was a span of 12 bases.

This clonotype was seen at least ten times. The V gene is TRBV7-2, the J gene TRBJ2-7; D is unclear. The length of the CDR3 is 13 residues. V shed 5 bases and J shed 4 bases, with 12 bases lying between them. Germline lookup yields CDR1 SGHTA and CDR2 FQGNSA. The CDR3 coding sequence is TGTGCCAGCAGCCCCCTATCGTGGTACGAGCAGTACTTC. Encoded protein: CASSPLSWYEQYF.

The table lists this clonotype with a few counts. A much larger clone differs from this one at a single base, so this may be a read error. This likely comes from a read error, as the CDR3 has no conserved phenylalanine or tryptophan at its end. This rearrangement joins TRBV11-2 to TRBJ1-1; D gene uncertain. The CDR3 totals 11 residues. The germline V gene encodes CDR1 SGHAT and CDR2 FQNNGV. Trimming removed 5 bases from V and 8 bases from J, with 9 bases in between. The CDR3 DNA follows: TGTGCCAGCAGCCACGAGAGAGAAGCTTTCCTT. Translation gives CASSHEREAFL.

V usage is TRBV2 and J usage is TRBJ2-1, with 11 positions matching TRBD2. CDR1 is SNHLY, CDR2 FYNNEI, per germline. This CDR3 has 19 residues. The V and J ends lost 6 bases and 0 bases, in that order; junction bases with no gene match: 13. CDR3 region: CASRESHGTSGSSYNEQFF. CDR3 DNA: TGTGCCAGCAGAGAATCCCATGGGACTAGCGGCAGCTCCTACAATGAGCAGTTCTTC.

There are many counts of this clonotype. The chain couples TRBV7-2 to TRBJ1-1, with D perhaps matching TRBD1 (5 bases). CDR1 and CDR2 (germline): SGHTA, FQGNSA. CDR3 size: 14 residues. V gave up 4 bases and J gave up 3 bases, with 12 bases separating them. CDR3 in DNA: TGTGCCAGCAGCTCGAGGGGCGGGGACACTGAAGCTTTCTTT. Translated: CASSSRGGDTEAFF.

This clonotype was counted at least ten times. The V call is TRBV7-2, the J call TRBJ2-3; 12 bases align to TRBD1. J gave up 4 bases and V 3 bases, and 5 bases lay outside the gene matches. CDR1 is SGHTA, CDR2 FQGNSA, per germline. This CDR3 has 16 amino acids. In nucleotides, the CDR3 is TGTGCCAGCAGCTTGTTTGGGACAGGGGGCGCAGATACGCAGTATTTT. This translates into CASSLFGTGGADTQYF.

This chain joins TRBV5-1 and TRBJ2-3; D possibly matches TRBD1 or TRBD2 (5 bases each). V lost 5 bases, J lost 1 base, and 11 bases lay in between. This CDR3 is built from 14 residues. Germline assignment: CDR1 SGHRS and CDR2 YFSETQ. CDR3 residues: CASRLRGGTDTQYF. CDR3 nucleotides: TGCGCCAGCAGGCTTAGAGGGGGCACAGATACGCAGTATTTT.

At least ten counts were recorded for this clonotype. J is TRBJ2-1 and V is TRBV6-1; D unclear. Germline V gene lookup returns CDR1 MNHNS and CDR2 SASEGT. V was shortened by 4 bases and J by 12 bases, with 19 bases between the two germline ends. The CDR3 runs to 14 residues. CDR3 region: CASSGGLPLLGQFF. DNA of the CDR3: TGTGCCAGCAGTGGTGGGCTTCCCCTTCTTGGGCAGTTCTTC.

This clonotype appeared many times. This chain uses TRBV10-3 with TRBJ1-2; D gene unclear. The V end was cut by 3 bases, the J end by 8 bases, with 16 bases between. This CDR3 has 14 amino acids. Germline CDR1 is ENHRY and CDR2 is SYGVKD. The CDR3 sequence: CAISDSRTPRGYTF. CDR3 nucleotides: TGTGCCATCAGTGATTCTCGGACCCCGAGGGGCTACACCTTC.

This clonotype was picked up many times. The chain carries TRBV11-2 and TRBJ2-3; 9 nucleotides match TRBD2. Germline loops: CDR1 SGHAT, CDR2 FQNNGV. The CDR3 spans 15 residues. V lost 1 base, J lost 2 bases, and 1 base stayed unmatched. This CDR3 is CASSLGGGATDTQYF. Here the CDR3 DNA reads TGTGCCAGCAGCTTAGGCGGGGGGGCCACAGATACGCAGTATTTT.

In its sample, this clonotype was seen many times. The chain joins TRBV7-3 to TRBJ1-6, with D possibly matching TRBD1 (6 bases). CDR1 is SGHTA, CDR2 FQGTGA, per germline. CDR3 length equals 13 residues. Trimming took off 8 bases at V and 8 bases at J, with 13 bases between the two ends. CDR3 DNA sequence: TGTGCCAGCGGACAACAGGGTGATTCACCCCTCCACTTT. Translation: CASGQQGDSPLHF.

In its sample, this clonotype was seen many times. The chain links TRBV6-2 or TRBV6-3 to TRBJ1-5; D gene unclear. The CDR3 has 12 amino acids. Germline CDR1 is MNHEY and CDR2 is SVGEGT. V was pared by 6 bases and J by 4 bases, with 7 bases between. The CDR3 nucleotides are TGTGCCAGCAGCCACAGAAATCAGCCCCAGCATTTT. This codes for CASSHRNQPQHF.

This clonotype was observed many times. The chain recombines TRBV6-1 with TRBJ1-1; TRBD1 matches at 8 bases. Germline V lookup: CDR1 MNHNS, CDR2 SASEGT. This CDR3 has 13 amino acids. V lost 6 bases, J lost 5 bases, and 5 bases stayed unmatched. CDR3: CASRSTGVTEAFF. DNA for the CDR3: TGTGCCAGCAGATCGACAGGGGTGACTGAAGCTTTCTTT.

This clonotype was observed at least ten times. The J gene is TRBJ2-5, the V gene TRBV6-1; 7 nucleotides match TRBD1. The V and J ends lost 5 bases and 5 bases, in that order; junction bases with no gene match: 8. CDR1 and CDR2 (germline): MNHNS, SASEGT. This CDR3 is 14 amino acids long. CDR3 nucleotide sequence: TGTGCCAGCAGTTCCGGACAGGCCGAGGAGACCCAGTACTTC. This sequence encodes CASSSGQAEETQYF.

This clonotype was seen a handful of times. The J gene is TRBJ2-3, the V gene TRBV5-1; 15 nucleotides line up with TRBD2. This CDR3 is 17 amino acids long. The ends lost 5 bases at V and 5 bases at J; junction bases unmatched: 9. CDR1 is SGHRS, CDR2 YFSETQ, per germline. The CDR3 loop reads CASSPGTSGGLGDTQYF. CDR3 DNA: TGCGCCAGCAGTCCCGGGACTAGCGGGGGGCTTGGAGATACGCAGTATTTT.

Many counts were recorded for this clonotype. This chain uses TRBV2 with TRBJ1-4, with 8 bases matching TRBD1. V was pared by 8 bases and J by 0 bases, with 8 bases of the junction left unmatched. This CDR3 has 16 residues. Germline lookup yields CDR1 SNHLY and CDR2 FYNNEI. CDR3 sequence (DNA): TGTGCCAGCTCGCTAGGACAGGGTTCAACTAATGAAAAACTGTTTTTT. This translates into CASSLGQGSTNEKLFF.

This clonotype turned up a few times. The chain joins TRBV14 to TRBJ2-1, with D possibly TRBD2 on 6 matching bases. Germline-derived CDR1 and CDR2 are SGHDN and FVKESK. Trimming shortened V by 0 bases and J by 2 bases, and 14 bases separated the two germline ends. The CDR3 consists of 17 residues. Here the CDR3 DNA reads TGTGCCAGCAGCCAAGATGGGGGTGGCGGGACCTACAATGAGCAGTTCTTC. This translates into CASSQDGGGGTYNEQFF. The whole variable domain, remainder taken from reference TRBV14 and TRBJ2-1, is EAGVTQFPSHSVIEKGQTVTLRCDPISGHDNLYWYRRVMGKEIKFLLHFVKESKQDESGMPNNRFLAERTGGTYSTLKVQPAELEDSGVYFCASSQDGGGGTYNEQFFGPGTRLTVL.

In its sample, this clonotype was seen a few times. The V and J genes are TRBV7-8 and TRBJ2-6; D may correspond to TRBD1 or TRBD2 (5 bases each). This CDR3 is built from 17 residues. Per germline, CDR1 SGHVS and CDR2 FQNEAQ. V was pared by 7 bases and J by 0 bases, with 16 bases between. This CDR3 is CASTFIVGTSGANVLTF. In DNA, the CDR3 is TGTGCCAGCACCTTTATAGTCGGGACCTCTGGGGCCAACGTCCTGACTTTC.

This clonotype has a count of ten or more. The rearrangement uses TRBV2 and TRBJ1-4, with TRBD1 matching over 9 bases. V shed 5 bases, J shed 8 bases, and the junction held 6 bases outside the gene matches. The CDR3 totals 14 residues. Germline assignment: CDR1 SNHLY and CDR2 FYNNEI. The CDR3 is CASSQGTGREKLFF. The CDR3 DNA sequence: TGTGCCAGCAGTCAGGGGACAGGGAGAGAAAAACTGTTTTTT.

This clonotype was found many times. The CDR3 loop is CASSPTGIESGELFF. The DNA of the CDR3 is TGTGCCAGCAGCCCAACCGGGATTGAGTCCGGGGAGCTGTTTTTT. This chain uses TRBV9 with TRBJ2-2; a weak D match, TRBD2 (5 bases). Trimming shortened V by 4 bases and J by 6 bases, and 16 bases separated the two germline ends. The CDR3 has 15 residues. The germline V gene has CDR1 SGDLS and CDR2 YYNGEE.

This clonotype was recorded at least ten times. J is TRBJ2-1 and V is TRBV11-3, with D possibly matching TRBD1 (7 bases). CDR3 length: 15 amino acids. V lost 5 bases and J 5 bases, leaving 16 bases between the germline ends. Germline loops: CDR1 SGHNT, CDR2 YENEEA. The CDR3 is CASSPTGTSNNEQFF. DNA of the CDR3: TGTGCCAGCAGCCCGACAGGGACTTCGAACAATGAGCAGTTCTTC.